These 26 T cell receptor beta chains originate from one sample sequenced in a study of post-analysis software for immune sequencing data. Carried by the TCR beta cDNA libraries were unique molecular identifiers. Using its own MiXCR run on the PCR reads, TCRdb lists one record per CDR3 protein. The data show about 540,000 distinct CDR3 sequences, with around 34% seen just once and 4.5% to 7.5% held by the top ten. Findings and limits, study-wide: Controls showed lower frequencies than patients for roughly 5 TRBV segments, and TRBV5-6, TRBV5-1 and TRBV20-1 were among these.

These receptors are not linked to any known antigen. The sample consisted of blood. These receptors came from a girl between 2 and 17 years old with multiple sclerosis.

J is TRBJ2-3 and V is TRBV29-1; 8 nucleotides match TRBD1. The CDR3 consists of 14 residues. Germline CDR1 reads SQVTM; CDR2 reads ANQGSEA. With 7 bases clipped from V and 2 bases from J, the junction kept 8 bases outside the gene matches. In nucleotides, the CDR3 is TGCAGCGGCGGACAGGGTAGTTACACAGATACGCAGTATTTT. Encoded protein: CSGGQGSYTDTQYF.

This clonotype was detected a few times. The chain has TRBV29-1 and TRBJ2-1; D gene unclear. There are 10 residues in the CDR3. Trimming shortened V by 5 bases and J by 7 bases, and 6 bases separated the two germline ends. The germline gives CDR1 SQVTM, CDR2 ANQGSEA. The CDR3 loop is CSVLANEQFF. The CDR3 coding sequence is TGCAGCGTTCTGGCTAATGAGCAGTTCTTC.

CDR3 DNA sequence: TGTGCCAGCAGCGGTCAACAGGGTTATAACGAAAAACTGTTTTTT. Protein sequence: CASSGQQGYNEKLFF. The chain employs TRBV9 and TRBJ1-4, with TRBD1 as a possible D gene (6 bases). The CDR3 runs 15 residues. Trimming took 3 bases from V and 8 from J, leaving 17 bases between them. From germline, CDR1 is SGDLS and CDR2 YYNGEE.

This clonotype turned up a few times. The chain links TRBV20-1 to TRBJ2-5; TRBD2 aligns across 16 bases. CDR1 and CDR2 from the germline V gene are DFQATT and SNEGSKA (reference sequence). This CDR3 has 16 residues. The V and J ends lost 5 bases and 10 bases, in that order; junction bases with no gene match: 13. CDR3 region: CSAPGLAGGQGQNQYF. DNA of the CDR3: TGCAGTGCTCCGGGACTAGCGGGGGGGCAAGGTCAGAACCAGTACTTC.

This chain joins TRBV20-1 and TRBJ2-1, with D perhaps matching TRBD1 (6 bases). Trimming cost V 3 bases and J 6 bases, with 12 bases left between them. CDR1 is DFQATT and CDR2 is SNEGSKA in the germline V gene (reference sequence). The CDR3 has 13 amino acids. CDR3 in amino acids: CSASFPGVNEQFF. CDR3 DNA sequence: TGCAGTGCTAGTTTCCCAGGGGTCAATGAGCAGTTCTTC.

This clonotype turned up a few times. The chain carries TRBV3-1 and TRBJ1-1; 8 bases are a match to TRBD1. Unmatched junction bases numbered 4, after V lost 1 base and J lost 3 bases. The CDR3 length is 15 residues. CDR1 and CDR2 from the germline V gene are LGHDT and YNNKEL (reference sequence). Written as DNA, the CDR3 is TGTGCCAGCAGCCAAGGTACAGGGGGTGACACTGAAGCTTTCTTT. Residues: CASSQGTGGDTEAFF.

This clonotype has just a few counts. Written as DNA, the CDR3 is TGTGCCAGCAGTCCTCCGGGACAGGGGAACACTGAAGCTTTCTTT. Translation gives CASSPPGQGNTEAFF. The chain couples TRBV6-5 to TRBJ1-1; 9 bases align to TRBD1. V was clipped by 5 bases and J by 1 base; unmatched bases: 5. CDR1 and CDR2 (germline): MNHEY, SVGAGI. The CDR3 contains 15 residues.

The chain recombines TRBV20-1 with TRBJ2-7; no reliable D call. CDR3 length: 16 residues. The V gene's germline CDR1 is DFQATT and CDR2 SNEGSKA (reference sequence). The V and J ends lost 5 bases and 0 bases respectively, with 20 bases between them. CDR3: CSAPLVEISLSYEQYF. CDR3 DNA: TGCAGTGCTCCCCTCGTCGAGATCAGCCTCTCCTACGAGCAGTACTTC.

CDR3 sequence: CASSLDGDFFGTYEQYF. CDR3 in DNA: TGTGCCAGCAGCTTAGACGGGGATTTCTTCGGGACCTACGAGCAGTACTTC. The chain joins TRBV11-2 to TRBJ2-7; TRBD2 might be the D (5 bases). Germline V lookup: CDR1 SGHAT, CDR2 FQNNGV. The CDR3 contains 17 residues. Trimming removed 0 bases from V and 2 bases from J, with 17 bases in between.

This chain uses TRBV10-1 with TRBJ2-3; no definite D call. This CDR3 contains 15 residues. In germline, CDR1 is WNHNN, CDR2 SYGVQD (reference sequence). V lost 3 bases to trimming and J lost 3 bases, with 13 bases between them. CDR3 sequence reads: CASSDRDRWTDTQYF. The CDR3 DNA follows: TGCGCCAGCAGTGATCGCGACCGATGGACAGATACGCAGTATTTT.

The gene calls are TRBV5-1 and TRBJ1-1; the match to TRBD1 covers 8 bases. The CDR3 runs to 14 residues. J lost 5 bases, V lost 4 bases, and 7 bases had no gene match. Germline CDR1 is SGHRS and CDR2 is YFSETQ. CDR3 sequence (DNA): TGCGCCAGCAGCCCGGACAGGGAACTAACTGAAGCTTTCTTT. It translates to CASSPDRELTEAFF. Based on the CDR3 plus reference TRBV5-1 and TRBJ1-1, the full variable domain is KAGVTQTPRYLIKTRGQQVTLSCSPISGHRSVSWYQQTPGQGLQFLFEYFSETQRNKGNFPGRFSGRQFSNSRSEMNVSTLELGDSALYLCASSPDRELTEAFFGQGTRLTVV.

V usage is TRBV20-1 and J usage is TRBJ1-4; D call uncertain. Germline V gene data show CDR1 as DFQATT and CDR2 as SNEGSKA (reference sequence). The length of the CDR3 is 13 residues. The CDR3 sequence is CSLMGFRGEKLFF. As DNA, the CDR3 is TGCAGCTTAATGGGATTTCGGGGAGAAAAACTGTTTTTT.

This chain connects TRBV6-5 to TRBJ1-5; D is possibly TRBD1 (6 bases). Per the germline V gene, CDR1 is MNHEY and CDR2 is SVGAGI. The V end was cut by 6 bases, the J end by 4 bases, with 19 bases between. The CDR3 spans 16 residues. CDR3: CASRPLPGQSNQPQHF. As DNA, the CDR3 is TGTGCCAGCAGACCACTCCCAGGACAGTCAAATCAGCCCCAGCATTTT.

The chain has TRBV29-1 and TRBJ2-1, with TRBD2 matching over 10 bases. The CDR3 totals 14 residues. The junction had 6 bases not matched to a gene; V was cut back by 6 bases and J by 4 bases. The V gene's germline CDR1 is SQVTM and CDR2 ANQGSEA. This CDR3 is CSVDQLAGYNEQFF. The CDR3 region has the DNA TGCAGCGTGGATCAACTAGCGGGGTACAATGAGCAGTTCTTC.

This rearrangement joins TRBV27 to TRBJ1-1, with TRBD1 matching 7 bases. Germline CDR1 MNHEY, CDR2 SMNVEV (reference sequence). The CDR3 sequence is 15 residues long. V lost 5 bases and J lost 4; bases outside the gene matches: 10. CDR3 in DNA: TGTGCCAGCAGTATCGGACAGGCAGGGATCACTGAAGCTTTCTTT. Translated: CASSIGQAGITEAFF.

This clonotype was seen a handful of times. The chain joins TRBV6-5 to TRBJ2-1; unclear D gene. This CDR3 has 12 residues. The V gene's germline CDR1 is MNHEY and CDR2 SVGAGI. Trimming shortened V by 2 bases and J by 9 bases, and 8 bases separated the two germline ends. Here the CDR3 reads CASSYPLSEQFF. The CDR3 DNA sequence: TGTGCCAGCAGTTACCCTCTTAGTGAGCAGTTCTTC.

The V call is TRBV20-1, the J call TRBJ2-3; D not certain. This CDR3 spans 13 amino acids. CDR1 and CDR2 from the germline V gene are DFQATT and SNEGSKA (reference sequence). Trimming cost V 1 base and J 4 bases, with 9 bases left between them. CDR3 in amino acids: CSARGAMADTQYF. In nucleotides, the CDR3 is TGCAGTGCTAGAGGCGCCATGGCAGATACGCAGTATTTT.

The chain is built from TRBV15 and TRBJ2-4; 9 bases line up with TRBD1. The J call may be incorrect, as the DNA end agrees better with TRBJ2-7. Per germline, CDR1 LNHNV and CDR2 YYDKDF (reference sequence). The CDR3 is 15 amino acids. The CDR3 here is CATSKPGQGTDEQYF. CDR3 coding DNA: TGTGCCACCAGCAAACCGGGACAGGGCACGGACGAGCAGTACTTC.

This clonotype has more than one count but fewer than ten. The chain joins TRBV12-3 or TRBV12-4 to TRBJ1-4, with 8 bases identical to TRBD1. J was trimmed by 8 bases and V by 3 bases; bases with no gene match: 5. The CDR3 is 14 amino acids. CDR3 region: CASSFGRGQEKLFF. The CDR3 coding sequence is TGTGCCAGCAGTTTTGGCAGGGGGCAGGAAAAACTGTTTTTT.

The chain has TRBV4-2 and TRBJ1-5, with D perhaps TRBD1 (5 bases). The V and J ends lost 4 bases and 6 bases respectively, with 22 bases between them. Per the germline V gene, CDR1 is LGHNA and CDR2 is YNFKEQ. The CDR3 has 17 residues. CDR3 DNA: TGTGCCAGCAGCCCGGGACCCGCTCAGGCGGTAGGTCAGCCCCAGCATTTT. This sequence encodes CASSPGPAQAVGQPQHF.

This clonotype was recorded many times. The genes are TRBV12-3 or TRBV12-4 and TRBJ1-5; D is unclear. This CDR3 region has 15 residues. With 3 bases removed from V and 5 bases from J, the gap between germline ends came to 14 bases. As DNA, the CDR3 is TGTGCCAGCAGTTTGAGGCAGACGGGCGATCAGCCCCAGCATTTT. The encoded protein is CASSLRQTGDQPQHF.

The chain joins TRBV21-1 to TRBJ2-3; the table's TRBD2 call for D was not verified on the DNA. TRBV21-1 is shown as a pseudogene. There are 16 residues in the CDR3. For the CDR3, the DNA is TGTGCCAGCAACCGAAATTCTTCTAGCGGGCGAGATACGCAGTATTTT. It codes for CASNRNSSSGRDTQYF.

This clonotype was detected many times. The genes are TRBV28 and TRBJ1-5, with TRBD1 identical over 7 bases. The length of the CDR3 is 14 residues. CDR1 is MDHEN and CDR2 is SYDVKM in the germline V gene. V was clipped by 7 bases and J by 5 bases; unmatched bases: 8. The CDR3 is CASTLDRWDQPQHF. CDR3 in DNA: TGTGCCAGCACCCTGGACAGGTGGGATCAGCCCCAGCATTTT.

CDR3 in DNA: TGTGCCAGCTCATCGGACCGTAGTCAGCCCCAGCATTTT. Translating it yields CASSSDRSQPQHF. The genes are TRBV18 and TRBJ1-5; D not resolved. Germline V lookup: CDR1 KGHSH, CDR2 LQKENI. V was shortened by 5 bases and J by 6 bases, with 11 bases between the two germline ends. The CDR3 runs to 13 residues.

The rearrangement uses TRBV3-1 and TRBJ2-4, with a tentative D call TRBD2 (6 bases). The CDR3 runs 16 residues. Germline V CDR1 and CDR2: LGHDT, YNNKEL (reference sequence). Trimming took off 0 bases at V and 8 bases at J, with 17 bases between the two ends. CDR3 nucleotide sequence: TGTGCCAGCAGCCAAGAGCGGGGCAGGTCGGCCGACATTCAGTACTTC. Translated, it gives CASSQERGRSADIQYF.

The CDR3 here is CASRPTGANTEAFF. The CDR3 region has the DNA TGTGCCAGCAGGCCCACAGGGGCGAACACTGAAGCTTTCTTT. The gene calls are TRBV7-9 and TRBJ1-1; 7 nucleotides align to TRBD1. This CDR3 region has 14 residues. V lost 6 bases and J lost 1; bases outside the gene matches: 5. Germline V gives CDR1 SEHNR, CDR2 FQNEAQ (reference sequence).